Listed below are T cell receptor beta chains from one sample, sequenced in a study of T cells in Graves' hyperthyroidism and ophthalmopathy. TCRdb re-called the multiplex PCR reads with MiXCR, one entry per CDR3 protein. The table shows hundreds of thousands of distinct CDR3 sequences, with around 17% occurring only once. Sequencing was done on a sample of blood. The receptor source for this set is a woman younger than 30 with Graves' ophthalmopathy. The CDR3 runs from the conserved cysteine through the conserved F or W. D genes are given only for firm matches. Clone size appears in some rows only: once, few, many, or a class for an expanded clone.

V gene	J gene	clone size	D gene	CDR3 length	CDR3 DNA	CDR3 protein
TRBV5-1	TRBJ2-1	few	TRBD2	15	TGCGCCAGCAACTTGTCGGGGGGGCCGTACAATGAGCAGTTCTTC	CASNLSGGPYNEQFF
TRBV24-1	TRBJ2-3	few	TRBD1	18	TGTGCCACCAGTGATTTTAAAGAAGGGACAGGGGGAACAGATACGCAGTATTTT	CATSDFKEGTGGTDTQYF
TRBV7-2	TRBJ2-7	many	-	16	TGTGCCAGCAGCTTAGAGCCAGCAACGGCCTTTTTGGAGCAGTACTTC	CASSLEPATAFLEQYF
TRBV28	TRBJ1-1	many	-	13	TGTGCCAGCAAGATTGGTGTCAACACTGAAGCTTTCTTT	CASKIGVNTEAFF
TRBV18	TRBJ2-1	many	TRBD1	14	TGTGCCAGCTCTCTCGAGACAGGGCGGGATGAGCAGTTCTTC	CASSLETGRDEQFF
TRBV6-1	TRBJ2-7	many	-	12	TGTGCCAGCAGTTCAGGACGGTACGAGCAGTACTTC	CASSSGRYEQYF
TRBV29-1	TRBJ2-7	many	-	14	TGCAGCGTTGAAGAAGGGGAGAACTCCTACGAGCAGTACTTC	CSVEEGENSYEQYF
TRBV6-2/TRBV6-3	TRBJ2-7	many	-	14	TGTGCCAGCAGATCGCGAAGGTTAAACTACGAGCAGTACTTC	CASRSRRLNYEQYF
TRBV20-1	TRBJ2-3	many	-	16	TGCAGTGCTAGATGGGTTGGATCTGCTAGCACAGATACGCAGTATTTT	CSARWVGSASTDTQYF
TRBV28	TRBJ2-1	-	-	20	TGTGCCAGCAGTTTATATGGGTCTGGTTATCGGCGGGGAGCTTTGAATGAGCAGTTCTTC	CASSLYGSGYRRGALNEQFF
TRBV27	TRBJ2-3	-	TRBD2	17	TGTGCCAGCAGTCCGCTACGACTAGCGGGAAAAGCTGATACGCAGTATTTT	CASSPLRLAGKADTQYF
TRBV10-3	TRBJ2-7	many	-	14	TGTGCCATCAGTGAGTCGGGTCTTTACTACGAGCAGTACTTC	CAISESGLYYEQYF
TRBV28	TRBJ1-2	many	-	17	TGTGCCAGCAGGGGGGGAACAGTACTGGTCTCGGCCTATGGCTACACCTTC	CASRGGTVLVSAYGYTF
TRBV30	TRBJ1-2	many	-	14	TGTGCCTGGAGCGGGGGGAAGCTGAACTATGGCTACACCTTC	CAWSGGKLNYGYTF
TRBV2	TRBJ1-1	-	TRBD1	16	TGTGCCAGCAGCTCCGGGACAGGGAAACGGAACACTGAAGCTTTCTTT	CASSSGTGKRNTEAFF
TRBV6-5	TRBJ2-3	many	-	15	TGTGCCAGCAGTTACTCGTGGTCCCGGTGGGATACGCAGTATTTT	CASSYSWSRWDTQYF
TRBV7-9	TRBJ2-7	-	-	13	TGTGCCAGCAGCTTCTCATCTGGCTACGAGCAGTACTTC	CASSFSSGYEQYF
TRBV24-1	TRBJ2-5	many	-	13	TGTGCCACCAGGGGGTCAGGGGAAGAGACCCAGTACTTC	CATRGSGEETQYF
TRBV28	TRBJ1-3	many	-	16	TGTGCCATCAACCGATCGGGCCTCTCCTCTGGAAACACCATATATTTT	CAINRSGLSSGNTIYF
TRBV7-9	TRBJ1-1	-	-	15	TGTGCCAGCAGCTTGGTTGGGGGGGTGAACACTGAAGCTTTCTTT	CASSLVGGVNTEAFF
TRBV28	TRBJ2-5	many	TRBD1	15	TGTGCCAGCAGTTTTAATCAGGGGGCGGGAGAGACCCAGTACTTC	CASSFNQGAGETQYF
TRBV7-2	TRBJ2-7	many	-	11	TGTGCCAGCAGCCCCACAAGGGAGCAGTACTTC	CASSPTREQYF
TRBV11-2	TRBJ2-7	many	TRBD2	15	TGTGCCAGCAGCTTAGGCGGGAGGATGTGGGACGAGCAGTACTTC	CASSLGGRMWDEQYF
TRBV24-1	TRBJ2-1	many	-	16	TGTGCCACCAGTGATTTAAACACGCAGCACTACAATGAGCAGTTCTTC	CATSDLNTQHYNEQFF
TRBV3-1	TRBJ1-1	many	-	12	TGTGCCAGCAGCCCAGTTGAGGGTGAAGCTTTCTTT	CASSPVEGEAFF
TRBV7-3	TRBJ2-1	many	-	14	TGTGCCAGCAGCTTACAGGGGGGCTACAATGAGCAGTTCTTC	CASSLQGGYNEQFF
TRBV24-1	TRBJ2-1	many	-	13	TGTGCCACCAGTGAGGTCGCGGGCAATGAGCAGTTCTTC	CATSEVAGNEQFF
TRBV11-3	TRBJ1-6	many	TRBD1	15	TGTGCCAGCAGCTCGGGACAGGGGGCAAATTCACCCCTCCACTTT	CASSSGQGANSPLHF
TRBV11-2	TRBJ2-1	many	-	13	TGTGCCAGCAGCTCGACCCTAGGAGGTGAGCAGTTCTTC	CASSSTLGGEQFF
TRBV7-2	TRBJ2-7	many	-	15	TGTGCCAGCAGCTTAATCACGGATGCTGCCTACGAGCAGTACTTC	CASSLITDAAYEQYF
TRBV7-2	TRBJ2-5	many	-	14	TGTGCCAGCAGCTTCCGGGACTACCAAGAGACCCAGTACTTC	CASSFRDYQETQYF
TRBV19	TRBJ2-5	many	-	14	TGTGCCAGTAGTCCAACCCCCGAGGCGGGGACCCAGTACTTC	CASSPTPEAGTQYF
TRBV20-1	TRBJ1-1	many	TRBD1	14	TGCAGTGCTAGAGTGACAGGGTGGAACACTGAAGCTTTCTTT	CSARVTGWNTEAFF
TRBV3-2	TRBJ1-3	many	-	19	TGTGCCAGCAGCCAAGGACCCGTGGAGGCCCGATGCTCTGGAAACACCATATATTTT	CASSQGPVEARCSGNTIYF
TRBV29-1	TRBJ2-1	-	TRBD2	17	TGCAGCGTCTGTTTGATCGGGACTAGCGGGGACTACAATGAGCAGTTCTTC	CSVCLIGTSGDYNEQFF
TRBV3-1	TRBJ2-6	many	TRBD1	15	TGTGCCAGCAGGGTACAGGGGTCCGGGGCCAACGTCCTGACTTTC	CASRVQGSGANVLTF
TRBV7-2	TRBJ2-7	medium-sized	TRBD1	16	TGTGCCAGCAGCCCCGAGGGGACAGGGGGATTCGGCGAGCAGTACTTC	CASSPEGTGGFGEQYF
TRBV5-6	TRBJ1-1	many	-	14	TGTGCCAGCAGCCGGAGGGCGGCGAACACTGAAGCTTTCTTT	CASSRRAANTEAFF
TRBV19	TRBJ2-1	-	-	15	TGTGCCAGTAGTGTCGGTTCCCTAGCAGGCAATGAGCAGTTCTTC	CASSVGSLAGNEQFF
TRBV7-2	TRBJ2-7	-	TRBD1	16	TGTGCCAGCAGCTCGGCCGGGACAGGGCGCTCCTACGAGCAGTACTTC	CASSSAGTGRSYEQYF
TRBV9	TRBJ2-7	-	-	14	TGTGCCAGCAGCGTAGGCGGGACACCCTACGAGCAGTACTTC	CASSVGGTPYEQYF
TRBV3-1	TRBJ2-7	many	TRBD1	14	TGTGCCAGCAGCCGCGGACAGGGGTTTTACGAGCAGTACTTC	CASSRGQGFYEQYF
TRBV4-1	TRBJ1-2	-	-	17	TGCGCCAGCAGCCAAGATAAGGGTGGAAGGGGAAACTATGGCTACACCTTC	CASSQDKGGRGNYGYTF
TRBV11-2	TRBJ2-4	-	-	14	TGTGCCAGCAGCGGGGGGGCAGGGGGAAACATTCAGTACTTC	CASSGGAGGNIQYF
TRBV6-1	TRBJ1-1	many	-	19	TGTGCCAGCAGTTTGCGAGGGCCCCGAACGCTTGACTTGAACACTGAAGCTTTCTTT	CASSLRGPRTLDLNTEAFF
TRBV7-9	TRBJ2-3	many	TRBD1	20	TGTGCCAGCAGCTTAGTGAAAGGGAGACAGGGTCTAATCGGCACAGATACGCAGTATTTT	CASSLVKGRQGLIGTDTQYF
TRBV7-7	TRBJ2-5	many	-	14	TGTGCTAGCAGCCTCCGGGCCGGGCAAGAGACCCAGTACTTC	CASSLRAGQETQYF
TRBV10-3	TRBJ1-1	many	-	13	TGTGCCATCAGTGCCCAGAAGAACACTGAAGCTTTCTTT	CAISAQKNTEAFF